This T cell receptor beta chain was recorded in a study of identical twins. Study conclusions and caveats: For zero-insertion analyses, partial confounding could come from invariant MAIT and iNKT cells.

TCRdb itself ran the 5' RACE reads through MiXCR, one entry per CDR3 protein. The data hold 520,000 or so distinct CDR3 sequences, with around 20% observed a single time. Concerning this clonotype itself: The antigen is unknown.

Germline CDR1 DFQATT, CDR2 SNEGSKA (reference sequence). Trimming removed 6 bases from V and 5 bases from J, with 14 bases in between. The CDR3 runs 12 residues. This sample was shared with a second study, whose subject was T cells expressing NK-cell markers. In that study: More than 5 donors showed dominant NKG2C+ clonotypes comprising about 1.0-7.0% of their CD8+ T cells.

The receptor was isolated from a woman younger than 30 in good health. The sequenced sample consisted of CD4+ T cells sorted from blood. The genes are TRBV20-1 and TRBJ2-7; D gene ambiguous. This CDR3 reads CSAWGSDHEQYF. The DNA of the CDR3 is TGCAGTGCCTGGGGATCGGACCACGAGCAGTACTTC.